The source of this T cell receptor beta chain is a study of technical replicates of blood from four donors. V was shortened by 2 bases and J by 5 bases, with 6 bases between the two germline ends. CDR3 length: 11 residues. CDR1 and CDR2 from the germline V gene are GTSNPN and SVGIG (reference sequence). The assay was immunoSEQ multiplex PCR, and TCRdb's table has in-frame clones only and misses some. The profile shows about 70,000 clones, just under 97% of them singletons. The chain recombines TRBV30 with TRBJ2-5; D gene ambiguous. What was sequenced was T cells isolated from PBMCs. This receptor was obtained from a human donor in good health. The CDR3 sequence: CAWSPPETQYF. The CDR3 nucleotides are TGTGCCTGGAGTCCCCCGGAGACCCAGTACTTC.